Shown below are 9 T cell receptor beta chains from a single sample sequenced in a study of HIV-infected patients and healthy controls. No cell fractionation was done, so the repertoire covers all unsorted peripheral blood T cells. Reverse transcription used approximately 500 ng RNA and constant-region primers for alpha and beta. Separate chain-specific third strand synthesis with multiplexing indices produced the alpha and beta libraries. TCRdb independently ran MiXCR on the 5' RACE reads; one entry per CDR3 protein. The data show around 19,000 distinct CDR3 sequences, with more than 8% seen just once and 2.6% held by the top ten. The material sequenced was blood. These TCRs come from an adult in good health.

The table lists this clonotype with many counts. V gene TRBV19 combines with J gene TRBJ2-5, with D hard to call. Germline V lookup: CDR1 LNHDA, CDR2 SQIVND (reference sequence). V lost 3 bases and J lost 7, with 6 bases in between. CDR3 length: 11 residues. The CDR3 DNA reads as TGTGCCAGTAGTATGGACCGGACCCAGTACTTC. It encodes CASSMDRTQYF.

The table lists this clonotype with many counts. This CDR3 reads CAISESGNTEAFF. As DNA, the CDR3 is TGTGCCATCAGTGAGTCGGGGAACACTGAAGCTTTCTTT. The chain couples TRBV10-3 to TRBJ1-1; D gene ambiguous. V was clipped by 0 bases and J by 1 base, with 3 bases between them. Germline V gene sequence: CDR1 ENHRY, CDR2 SYGVKD. The CDR3 is 13 amino acids.

The chain carries TRBV20-1 and TRBJ2-3; no reliable D call. The CDR3 is 17 residues long. The V end lost 6 bases, the J end lost 2 bases, and 24 bases lay between the germline ends. From germline, CDR1 is DFQATT and CDR2 SNEGSKA (reference sequence). CDR3 nucleotide sequence: TGCAGTGCAAATAGGGCCTTTGGCAGTCGGACCACAGATACGCAGTATTTT. As protein: CSANRAFGSRTTDTQYF.

This clonotype has ten or more counts. The chain combines TRBV20-1 with TRBJ2-1; D gene uncertain. Germline CDR1 and CDR2: DFQATT and SNEGSKA (reference sequence). Trimming stripped 5 bases from V and 2 bases from J, with 7 bases between. The CDR3 length is 12 residues. For the CDR3, the DNA is TGCAGTGCTTTAGCTGCCTACAATGAGCAGTTCTTC. Protein sequence: CSALAAYNEQFF.

This clonotype has a count of ten or more. The chain joins TRBV18 to TRBJ2-3; D gene uncertain. The germline V and J ends were trimmed by 3 bases and 4 bases, with 5 bases remaining between them. The CDR3 extends over 12 amino acids. Germline loops: CDR1 KGHSH, CDR2 LQKENI. CDR3 coding DNA: TGTGCCAGCTCACCCCCGGCAGATACGCAGTATTTT. This codes for CASSPPADTQYF. Drawing the rest from reference TRBV18 and TRBJ2-3, the complete variable domain is NAGVMQNPRHLVRRRGQEARLRCSPMKGHSHVYWYRQLPEEGLKFMVYLQKENIIDESGMPKERFSAEFPKEGPSILRIQQVVRGDSAAYFCASSPPADTQYFGPGTRLTVL.

The chain combines TRBV6-6 with TRBJ2-4; tentatively, D is TRBD1 or TRBD2 (5 bases each). Germline V gene sequence: CDR1 MNHNY, CDR2 SVGAGI (reference sequence). The CDR3 runs to 18 residues. V lost 7 bases and J lost 0, with 22 bases in between. CDR3 sequence reads: CASTPGQYGTLAKNIQYF. Here the CDR3 DNA reads TGTGCCAGCACCCCAGGGCAATACGGGACGCTAGCCAAAAACATTCAGTACTTC.

The sample holds many counts of this clonotype. This sequence joins TRBV12-3 or TRBV12-4 and TRBJ1-1; D possibly corresponds to TRBD1 (6 bases). Trimming removed 5 bases from V and 1 base from J, with 17 bases in between. This CDR3 is built from 16 residues. DNA for the CDR3: TGTGCCAGCAGTCACATTACCGGACAGCCGAACACTGAAGCTTTCTTT. This gives the protein CASSHITGQPNTEAFF.

This clonotype was seen repeatedly, ten times or more. The V call is TRBV6-2 or TRBV6-3, the J call TRBJ1-2, with 8 bases identical to TRBD1. V was pared by 2 bases and J by 4 bases, with 15 bases of the junction left unmatched. Germline assignment: CDR1 MNHEY and CDR2 SVGEGT. CDR3 length: 18 amino acids. The chain's CDR3 is CASSYQLRTGIIRYGYTF. CDR3 in DNA: TGTGCCAGCAGTTACCAACTCCGGACAGGGATCATTCGCTATGGCTACACCTTC.

This chain connects TRBV3-1 to TRBJ1-5, with D perhaps TRBD1 (6 bases). Germline loops: CDR1 LGHDT, CDR2 YNNKEL (reference sequence). The CDR3 has 16 residues. The V and J ends lost 4 bases and 2 bases respectively, with 15 bases between them. The CDR3 DNA reads as TGTGCCAGCAGCCTAAGCGGGGGGGCAGGCAATCAGCCCCAGCATTTT. Encoded protein: CASSLSGGAGNQPQHF.